Shown below are 21 T cell receptor beta chains from a single sample sequenced in a study of beta chain features in type 1 diabetes. Expressed TCRB transcripts were sequenced because the isolated RNA had all been reverse transcribed beforehand. Generated by immunoSEQ multiplex PCR, the TCRdb table keeps only in-frame clones and is missing some. This table has hundreds of thousands of clones, around a sixth appearing once. The specimen sequenced was naive CD4+ T cells from blood. These receptors all stem from a man aged 18 to 29 in good health.

V and J are TRBV7-3 and TRBJ2-2, with 12 bases identical to TRBD2. V was clipped by 5 bases and J by 2 bases; unmatched bases: 3. The CDR3 has 16 residues. Per the germline V gene, CDR1 is SGHTA and CDR2 is FQGTGA. The CDR3 protein is CASSKGLAGNTGELFF. The DNA for the CDR3 is TGTGCCAGCAGCAAGGGACTAGCGGGTAACACCGGGGAGCTGTTTTTT.

This clone came up a few times. Other DNA sequences in the sample encode the same CDR3. J is TRBJ2-7 and V is TRBV29-1; D is ambiguous. CDR1 and CDR2 from the germline V gene are SQVTM and ANQGSEA. The length of the CDR3 is 11 residues. Trimming removed 0 bases from V and 1 base from J, with 1 base in between. The CDR3 DNA reads TGCAGCGTTGAAGATTCCTACGAGCAGTACTTC. Residues: CSVEDSYEQYF.

This clone has only a few counts. The DNA for the CDR3 is TGTGCCTGGAGTGGAGGTACCTATCAGCCCCAGCATTTT. Its protein product is CAWSGGTYQPQHF. The chain uses TRBV30 and TRBJ1-5; D unresolved. The germline V gene encodes CDR1 GTSNPN and CDR2 SVGIG (reference sequence). V dropped 1 base and J dropped 5 bases, with 9 bases sitting between them. CDR3 length: 13 amino acids.

This clone was observed a few times. The chain uses TRBV2 and TRBJ2-1, with D perhaps TRBD2 (6 bases). The CDR3 consists of 15 residues. Trimming stripped 6 bases from V and 5 bases from J, with 17 bases between. The V gene's germline CDR1 is SNHLY and CDR2 FYNNEI. The CDR3 loop reads CASRYERDFNNEQFF. Here the CDR3 DNA reads TGTGCCAGCAGATACGAACGGGACTTTAACAATGAGCAGTTCTTC.

This clone has a count of ten or more. The chain employs TRBV7-2 and TRBJ2-7; 7 bases are shared with TRBD2. Germline assignment: CDR1 SGHTA and CDR2 FQGNSA. The CDR3 is 14 residues long. Losses at the gene ends were 3 bases for V and 3 bases for J; bases not matched to a gene: 5. In DNA, the CDR3 is TGTGCCAGCAGCTTCGGCGGGGGTTACTACGAGCAGTACTTC. Translation gives CASSFGGGYYEQYF.

V gene TRBV7-9 combines with J gene TRBJ2-1, with 8 positions matching TRBD1. Germline loops: CDR1 SEHNR, CDR2 FQNEAQ (reference sequence). V lost 4 bases, J lost 8 bases, and 10 bases stayed unmatched. CDR3 length: 15 amino acids. In DNA, the CDR3 is TGTGCCAGCAGCTCGCGACAGGGGCGAGCGCATGAGCAGTTCTTC. It codes for CASSSRQGRAHEQFF.

The rearrangement uses TRBV5-4 and TRBJ2-7; D not certain. CDR1 and CDR2 (germline): SGHNT, YYREEE (reference sequence). The CDR3 is 15 amino acids. Trimming took 0 bases from V and 6 from J, leaving 16 bases between them. In DNA form, the CDR3 reads TGTGCCAGCAGCTTGGCCGGCACCCCGAAGATCGAGCAGTACTTC. This sequence encodes CASSLAGTPKIEQYF.

In regard to this clone: The same CDR3 arises from other DNA sequences in this sample as well. The chain recombines TRBV19 with TRBJ2-3; no clear D. The V end lost 3 bases, the J end lost 6 bases, and 4 bases lay between the germline ends. Germline V gene sequence: CDR1 LNHDA, CDR2 SQIVND (reference sequence). This CDR3 is 11 amino acids long. CDR3: CASSISDTQYF. The DNA of the CDR3 is TGTGCCAGTAGTATCTCGGATACGCAGTATTTT.

The chain combines TRBV27 with TRBJ1-6, with no clear D. In germline, CDR1 is MNHEY, CDR2 SMNVEV (reference sequence). V gave up 5 bases and J gave up 0 bases, with 11 bases separating them. The CDR3 has 16 residues. The CDR3 loop is CASSPRKSSYNSPLHF. CDR3 nucleotides: TGTGCCAGCAGTCCCCGGAAGAGCTCCTATAATTCACCCCTCCACTTT.

The table lists this clone with a few counts. This chain joins TRBV7-2 and TRBJ2-7; 9 positions agree with TRBD2. The V segment lost 5 bases and the J segment 4 bases; nucleotides outside the gene matches: 9. The CDR3 loop spans 15 amino acids. Germline values: CDR1 SGHTA, CDR2 FQGNSA. In DNA form, the CDR3 reads TGTGCCAGCAGCCTCCGAGGTAGCGGGAGATACGAGCAGTACTTC. This encodes CASSLRGSGRYEQYF.

The rearrangement links TRBV19 to TRBJ2-3, with D unclear. Deletions cut 6 bases from V and 6 bases from J, with 19 bases between. CDR3 length: 15 residues. Looked up from germline, CDR1 is LNHDA and CDR2 is SQIVND (reference sequence). Here the CDR3 DNA reads TGTGCCAGTAGCCCAATGGACGGCCCCCTGGATACGCAGTATTTT. It yields the protein CASSPMDGPLDTQYF.

V gene TRBV5-4 combines with J gene TRBJ2-7, with D hard to call. Germline V gives CDR1 SGHNT, CDR2 YYREEE (reference sequence). There are 13 residues in the CDR3. V lost 1 base and J 2 bases, leaving 7 bases between the germline ends. The CDR3 bases are TGTGCCAGCAGCTTGCCAACTACCTACGAGCAGTACTTC. Translated, it gives CASSLPTTYEQYF.

The V gene is TRBV4-2, the J gene TRBJ2-5, with 8 positions matching TRBD1. Per the germline V gene, CDR1 is LGHNA and CDR2 is YNFKEQ. V dropped 0 bases and J dropped 4; count of bases not matched to a gene: 4. The CDR3 has 15 residues. Written as DNA, the CDR3 is TGTGCCAGCAGCCAAGACCGGACAGGGAGAGAGACCCAGTACTTC. Translation: CASSQDRTGRETQYF.

This clone has a handful of counts. The junction differs from germline at one of its ends, possibly a read error. This same CDR3 is encoded by further DNA sequences in the sample. The CDR3 DNA sequence: TGCAGCGTTGAAGATGGGTATGGTTACACCTTC. The encoded protein is CSVEDGYGYTF. The chain combines TRBV29-1 with TRBJ1-2, with D unclear. The CDR3 spans 11 residues. From germline, CDR1 is SQVTM and CDR2 ANQGSEA.

The chain has TRBV4-3 and TRBJ2-5, with 10 bases aligning to TRBD1. This CDR3 is 15 amino acids long. Germline V gene sequence: CDR1 LGHNA, CDR2 YSLEER. With 3 bases clipped from V and 5 bases from J, the junction kept 6 bases outside the gene matches. CDR3: CASSHETGGAETQYF. As DNA, the CDR3 is TGCGCCAGCAGCCATGAGACAGGGGGCGCTGAGACCCAGTACTTC.

The CDR3 region has the DNA TGTGCCAGCAGCCCCGCCCCCTCCTACGAGCAGTACTTC. Protein sequence: CASSPAPSYEQYF. The chain couples TRBV9 to TRBJ2-7; no clear D. CDR1 is SGDLS, CDR2 YYNGEE, per germline. CDR3 length equals 13 residues. V dropped 4 bases and J dropped 0 bases, with 8 bases sitting between them. Variable domain in full (rest from reference TRBV9 and TRBJ2-7): DSGVTQTPKHLITATGQRVTLRCSPRSGDLSVYWYQQSLDQGLQFLIQYYNGEERAKGNILERFSAQQFPDLHSELNLSSLELGDSALYFCASSPAPSYEQYFGPGTRLTVT.

This clone was counted only a few times. The chain carries TRBV28 and TRBJ1-1; 7 bases are a match to TRBD1. Germline V lookup: CDR1 MDHEN, CDR2 SYDVKM. This CDR3 spans 12 amino acids. The trim removed 4 bases at V and 7 bases at J, leaving 3 bases unmatched. In nucleotides, the CDR3 is TGTGCCAGCAGTTCGGGACAGTATGAAGCTTTCTTT. Translated, it gives CASSSGQYEAFF.

The chain uses TRBV7-2 and TRBJ1-2; D call uncertain. This CDR3 region has 12 residues. The germline CDR1 and CDR2 sequences are SGHTA and FQGNSA. The V end lost 4 bases, the J end lost 6 bases, and 9 bases lay between the germline ends. This CDR3 is CASSSRLHGYTF. The DNA for the CDR3 is TGTGCCAGCAGCTCTCGACTGCATGGCTACACCTTC.

The chain carries TRBV5-1 and TRBJ1-3; D is possibly TRBD1 (5 bases). CDR3 size: 15 residues. Deletions cut 5 bases from V and 0 bases from J, with 12 bases between. Germline lookup yields CDR1 SGHRS and CDR2 YFSETQ. The CDR3 DNA reads as TGCGCCAGCAGGCTAGGGGCCAGCTCTGGAAACACCATATATTTT. Its protein is CASRLGASSGNTIYF.

This chain joins TRBV9 and TRBJ2-3; D is perhaps TRBD2 (6 bases). From germline, CDR1 is SGDLS and CDR2 YYNGEE. The V gene lost 2 bases and the J gene lost 9 bases, with 25 bases spanning the gap. The CDR3 loop spans 17 amino acids. The DNA for the CDR3 is TGTGCCAGCAGCGTGTCGACTGGGGGGACGCCGGAGAGGACGCAGTATTTT. It is translated as CASSVSTGGTPERTQYF.

V is TRBV7-3 and J is TRBJ1-1, with TRBD1 identical over 7 bases. Germline values: CDR1 SGHTA, CDR2 FQGTGA. V lost 2 bases and J lost 5; bases outside the gene matches: 11. The CDR3 has 16 residues. DNA of the CDR3: TGTGCCAGCAGCTTAGAGGGGGCCCTCGGGCGGACTGAAGCTTTCTTT. It encodes CASSLEGALGRTEAFF.